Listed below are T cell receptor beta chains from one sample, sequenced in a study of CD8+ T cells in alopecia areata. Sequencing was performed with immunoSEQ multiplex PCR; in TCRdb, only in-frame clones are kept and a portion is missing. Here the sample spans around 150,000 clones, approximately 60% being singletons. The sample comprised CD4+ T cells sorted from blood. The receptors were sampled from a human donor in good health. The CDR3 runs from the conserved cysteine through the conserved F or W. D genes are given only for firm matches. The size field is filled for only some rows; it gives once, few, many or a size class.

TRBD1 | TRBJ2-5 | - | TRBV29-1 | TGCAGCGTTTTACGGACAGGAGAGACCCAGTACTTC | CSVLRTGETQYF
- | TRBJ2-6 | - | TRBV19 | TGTGCCACCACCCGGTTGGTGGGGGGCGTCTCACCTGGGGCCAACGTCCTGACTTTC | CATTRLVGGVSPGANVLTF
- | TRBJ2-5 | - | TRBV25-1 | TGTGCCAGCAGTGAAGGATCGGGGAAGACCCAGTACTTC | CASSEGSGKTQYF
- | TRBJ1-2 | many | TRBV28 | TGTGCCAGCAGTACGACCAACGGGGGCGGCTACACCTTC | CASSTTNGGGYTF
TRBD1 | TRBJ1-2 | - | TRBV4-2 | TGTGCCAGCAGCCAAGATCTGGGACAGGGGACCTACACCTTC | CASSQDLGQGTYTF
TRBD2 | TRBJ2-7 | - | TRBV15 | TGTGCCACCAGCAGAGATAGCGGGATACCCTACGAGCAGTACTTC | CATSRDSGIPYEQYF
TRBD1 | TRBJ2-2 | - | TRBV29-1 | TGCAGCGTTGTCGGACAGGGGGTGGACACCGGGGAGCTGTTTTTT | CSVVGQGVDTGELFF
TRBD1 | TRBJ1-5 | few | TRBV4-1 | TGCGCCAGCAGCCAAGAGGACAGGAACAATCAGCCCCAGCATTTT | CASSQEDRNNQPQHF
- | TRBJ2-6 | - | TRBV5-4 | TGTGCCAGCAGCTTGTGGGGCTCTGGGGCCAACGTCCTGACTTTC | CASSLWGSGANVLTF
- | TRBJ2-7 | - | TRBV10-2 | TGCGCCAGCAGTGAGTCGATGGGCCCGGGACCCTACGAGCAGTACTTC | CASSESMGPGPYEQYF
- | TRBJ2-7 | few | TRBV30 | TGTGCCTGGAGTGTACGGGACCCACCTCACGAGCAGTACTTC | CAWSVRDPPHEQYF
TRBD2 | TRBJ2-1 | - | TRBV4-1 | TGCGCCAGCAGCCAAATGGGACTAGCGCTCAATGAGCAGTTCTTC | CASSQMGLALNEQFF
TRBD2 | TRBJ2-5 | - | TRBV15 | TGTGCCACCAGCAGAATGGGACTAGCGGCCCAAGAGACCCAGTACTTC | CATSRMGLAAQETQYF
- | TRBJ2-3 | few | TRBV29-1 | TGCAGCGTCCAGTTAATGAGTGATTTTACGCAGTATTTT | CSVQLMSDFTQYF
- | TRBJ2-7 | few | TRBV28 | TGTGCCAGCAGTCGCGACGTAAACGAGCAGTACTTC | CASSRDVNEQYF
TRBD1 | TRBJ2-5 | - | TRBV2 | TGTGCCAGCATGTCCGGGACAGGGGCGCAAGAGACCCAGTACTTC | CASMSGTGAQETQYF
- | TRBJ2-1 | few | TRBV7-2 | TGTGCCAGCAGCGCCCGGAGGCGCCAAAAGGGCGATGAGCAGTTCTTC | CASSARRRQKGDEQFF